This entry is about one T cell receptor beta chain. Its specificity is unknown. This sample was taken from a study of CD8+ T cells in alopecia areata. Study summary: Treated individuals took tofacitinib by mouth, 5 to 10 mg twice daily.

Whole-study results and caveats: Lesional scalp, notably in alopecia totalis/universalis, had clonality above that of normal scalp.

Sequencing relied on a cDNA template that was reverse transcribed from extracted RNA. Produced via immunoSEQ multiplex PCR; TCRdb's table is partial and in-frame only. This sample yields approximately 59,000 clones, of which approximately 45% are seen a single time; roughly 17% belongs to the top ten. Peripheral blood samples and lesional scalp punch biopsies were obtained from alopecia areata patients. The CDR3 consists of 11 residues. The germline V gene encodes CDR1 SQVTM and CDR2 ANQGSEA. V lost 6 bases, J lost 7 bases, and 12 bases lay in between. This chain connects TRBV29-1 to TRBJ1-2, with D uncertain. The sequences come from CD8+ T cells sorted from blood, collected at week 0. The receptor's source is a human donor with alopecia areata. CDR3 protein: CSVIRDTGYTF. As DNA, the CDR3 is TGCAGCGTCATAAGGGATACTGGCTACACCTTC. Based on the CDR3 plus reference TRBV29-1 and TRBJ1-2, the full variable domain is SAVISQKPSRDICQRGTSLTIQCQVDSQVTMMFWYRQQPGQSLTLIATANQGSEATYESGFVIDKFPISRPNLTFSTLTVSNMSPEDSSIYLCSVIRDTGYTFGSGTRLTVV.